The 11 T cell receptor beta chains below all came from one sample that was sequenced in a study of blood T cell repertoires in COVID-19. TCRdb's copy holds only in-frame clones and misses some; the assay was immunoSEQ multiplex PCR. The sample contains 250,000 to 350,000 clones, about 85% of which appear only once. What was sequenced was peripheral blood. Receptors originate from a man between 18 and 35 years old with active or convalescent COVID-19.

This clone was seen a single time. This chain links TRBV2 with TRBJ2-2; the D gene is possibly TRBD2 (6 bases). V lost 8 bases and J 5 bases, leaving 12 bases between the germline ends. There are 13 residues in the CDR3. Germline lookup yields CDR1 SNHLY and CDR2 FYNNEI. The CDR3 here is CASRLEMTGELFF. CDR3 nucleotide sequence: TGTGCCAGCCGACTAGAAATGACCGGGGAGCTGTTTTTT. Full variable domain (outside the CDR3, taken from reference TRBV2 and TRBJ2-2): EPEVTQTPSHQVTQMGQEVILRCVPISNHLYFYWYRQILGQKVEFLVSFYNNEISEKSEIFDDQFSVERPDGSNFTLKIRSTKLEDSAMYFCASRLEMTGELFFGEGSRLTVL.

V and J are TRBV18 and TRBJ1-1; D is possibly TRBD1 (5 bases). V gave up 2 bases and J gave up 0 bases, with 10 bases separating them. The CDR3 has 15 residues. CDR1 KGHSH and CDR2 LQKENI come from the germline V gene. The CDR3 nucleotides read TGTGCCAGCTCACCATGGGGGGGATTGAACACTGAAGCTTTCTTT. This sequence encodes CASSPWGGLNTEAFF.

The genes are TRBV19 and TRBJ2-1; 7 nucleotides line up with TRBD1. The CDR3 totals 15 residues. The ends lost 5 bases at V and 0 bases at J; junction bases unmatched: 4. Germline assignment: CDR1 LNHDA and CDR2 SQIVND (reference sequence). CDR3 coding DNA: TGTGCCAGTAGTTTCCGGACAGGCTCCTACAATGAGCAGTTCTTC. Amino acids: CASSFRTGSYNEQFF.

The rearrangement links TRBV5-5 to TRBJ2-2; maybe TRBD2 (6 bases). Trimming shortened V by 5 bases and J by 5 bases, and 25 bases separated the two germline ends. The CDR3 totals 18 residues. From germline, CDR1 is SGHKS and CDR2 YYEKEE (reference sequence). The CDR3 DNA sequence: TGTGCCAGCAGACGCTCACCCTCACCGGTGGGGGGAACCGGGGAGCTGTTTTTT. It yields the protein CASRRSPSPVGGTGELFF.

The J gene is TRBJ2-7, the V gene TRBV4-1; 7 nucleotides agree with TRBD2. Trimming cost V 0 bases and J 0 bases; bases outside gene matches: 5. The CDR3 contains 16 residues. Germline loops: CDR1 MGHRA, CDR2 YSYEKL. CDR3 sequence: CASSQDPSGASYEQYF. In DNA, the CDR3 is TGCGCCAGCAGCCAAGATCCAAGCGGGGCCTCCTACGAGCAGTACTTC.

CDR3 loop: CASSEIVYYGYTF. The DNA of the CDR3 is TGTGCCAGCAGTGAAATAGTCTACTATGGCTACACCTTC. This chain uses TRBV6-1 with TRBJ1-2; D call uncertain. Germline loops: CDR1 MNHNS, CDR2 SASEGT. There are 13 residues in the CDR3. V was trimmed by 2 bases and J by 3 bases, leaving 7 bases between them.

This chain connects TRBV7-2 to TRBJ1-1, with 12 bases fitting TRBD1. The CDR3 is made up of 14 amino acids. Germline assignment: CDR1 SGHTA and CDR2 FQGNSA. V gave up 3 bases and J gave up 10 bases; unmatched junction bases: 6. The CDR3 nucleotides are TGTGCCAGCAGCTTCGGGACAGGGGGCGCGGGAGCTTTCTTT. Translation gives CASSFGTGGAGAFF.

The CDR3 is CATSAAGGHYGYTF. CDR3 in DNA: TGTGCCACCAGCGCTGCAGGGGGCCACTATGGCTACACCTTC. V usage is TRBV15 and J usage is TRBJ1-2; 8 nucleotides align to TRBD1. Trimming took 5 bases from V and 3 from J; bases not matched to a gene: 5. The CDR3 contains 14 residues. Germline V gene lookup returns CDR1 LNHNV and CDR2 YYDKDF (reference sequence).

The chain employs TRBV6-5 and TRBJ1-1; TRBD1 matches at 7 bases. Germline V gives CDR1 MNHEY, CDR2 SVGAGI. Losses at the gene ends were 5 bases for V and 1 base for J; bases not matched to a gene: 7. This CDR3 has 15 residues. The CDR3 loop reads CASSQMTGTNTEAFF. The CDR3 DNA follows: TGTGCCAGCAGTCAAATGACAGGGACGAACACTGAAGCTTTCTTT.

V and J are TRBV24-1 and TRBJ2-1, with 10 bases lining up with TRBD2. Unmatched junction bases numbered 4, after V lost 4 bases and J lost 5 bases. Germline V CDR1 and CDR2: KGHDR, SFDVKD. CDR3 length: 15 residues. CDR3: CATSDQLAGNNEQFF. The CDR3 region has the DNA TGTGCCACCAGTGACCAACTAGCGGGAAACAATGAGCAGTTCTTC.

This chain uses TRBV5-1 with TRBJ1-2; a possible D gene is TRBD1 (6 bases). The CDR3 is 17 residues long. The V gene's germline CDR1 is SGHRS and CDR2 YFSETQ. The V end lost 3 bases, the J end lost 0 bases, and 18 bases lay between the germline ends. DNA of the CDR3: TGCGCCAGCAGCTCGGACAGCAGAGTTAGGGCTAACTATGGCTACACCTTC. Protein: CASSSDSRVRANYGYTF. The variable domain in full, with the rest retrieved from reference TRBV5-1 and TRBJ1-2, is KAGVTQTPRYLIKTRGQQVTLSCSPISGHRSVSWYQQTPGQGLQFLFEYFSETQRNKGNFPGRFSGRQFSNSRSEMNVSTLELGDSALYLCASSSDSRVRANYGYTFGSGTRLTVV.